This T cell receptor beta chain was identified in a study of T cell responses to AZD1222 COVID-19 vaccine. The CDR3 has 17 residues. V dropped 3 bases and J dropped 1 base, with 18 bases sitting between them. From germline, CDR1 is MNHEY and CDR2 SMNVEV (reference sequence). Produced via immunoSEQ multiplex PCR; TCRdb's table is partial and in-frame only. The sample shows 130,000 or so clones, 75% to 90% of them seen only once. The genes are TRBV27 and TRBJ1-1; no firm D call. The specimen was peripheral blood, collected on day 0 of AZD1222 vaccination. The clonotype comes from an adult in good health. CDR3 in amino acids: CASSFQNLEGRNTEAFF. The CDR3 nucleotides read TGTGCCAGCAGTTTTCAAAATCTAGAGGGAAGGAACACTGAAGCTTTCTTT.